One sample yielded the 18 T cell receptor beta chains listed below, sequenced in a study of T-cell reconstitution after alpha-beta-depleted transplantation in children. A TCRbeta library incorporating unique molecular identifiers was prepared. TCRdb fed the PCR reads into MiXCR, producing one record per CDR3 protein. This table holds 450,000 to 600,000 distinct CDR3 sequences, approximately 32% found once. Sample: PBMCs from the stem cell graft donor, taken from the stem cell graft. These receptors came from a human donor who donated a stem cell graft to a child with aplastic anemia.

The genes are TRBV28 and TRBJ2-2; D may be TRBD2 (5 bases). The CDR3 sequence is 13 residues long. Trimming pared 6 bases from V and 6 bases from J, leaving 11 bases between. Germline V CDR1 and CDR2: MDHEN, SYDVKM. The DNA of the CDR3 is TGTGCCAGCAGCACCCGGGGAGCCGGGGAGCTGTTTTTT. Protein sequence: CASSTRGAGELFF. Based on the CDR3 plus reference TRBV28 and TRBJ2-2, the full variable domain is DVKVTQSSRYLVKRTGEKVFLECVQDMDHENMFWYRQDPGLGLRLIYFSYDVKMKEKGDIPEGYSVSREKKERFSLILESASTNQTSMYLCASSTRGAGELFFGEGSRLTVL.

This clonotype has only a few counts. V gene TRBV15 combines with J gene TRBJ2-3, with 7 nucleotides matching TRBD2. This CDR3 region has 15 residues. V lost 1 base, J lost 0 bases, and 1 base stayed unmatched. The germline V gene encodes CDR1 LNHNV and CDR2 YYDKDF (reference sequence). For the CDR3, the DNA is TGTGCCACCAGCAGAGCGGGAGGAAGCACAGATACGCAGTATTTT. Translating it yields CATSRAGGSTDTQYF.

A few counts support this clonotype. The CDR3: CASSLGAPGNTIYF. CDR3 DNA sequence: TGTGCCAGCAGTTTAGGTGCACCTGGAAACACCATATATTTT. The rearrangement links TRBV12-3 or TRBV12-4 to TRBJ1-3; D remains ambiguous. This CDR3 spans 14 amino acids. V dropped 1 base and J dropped 2 bases, with 6 bases sitting between them.

The rearrangement uses TRBV19 and TRBJ2-1, with D possibly matching TRBD2 (5 bases). Trimming cost V 7 bases and J 4 bases, with 11 bases left between them. This CDR3 is built from 13 residues. Germline V gene data show CDR1 as LNHDA and CDR2 as SQIVND (reference sequence). For the CDR3, the DNA is TGTGCCAGTACCGGGGATACATACAATGAGCAGTTCTTC. Protein product: CASTGDTYNEQFF.

This clonotype was counted between two and nine times. V gene TRBV7-8 combines with J gene TRBJ2-7; maybe TRBD2 (5 bases). There are 16 residues in the CDR3. In germline, CDR1 is SGHVS, CDR2 FQNEAQ. V was pared by 0 bases and J by 2 bases, with 14 bases between. CDR3 sequence (DNA): TGTGCCAGCAGCTTAGCGTCTCCTAGCAGCCCCTACGAGCAGTACTTC. Residues: CASSLASPSSPYEQYF.

This clonotype has more than one count but fewer than ten. The missing conserved phenylalanine or tryptophan at the end of this CDR3 makes a read error likely. No DNA is shown, since the ends of the CDR3 on it are uncertain; the CDR3 is the one TCRdb lists. This sequence joins TRBV10-3 and TRBJ2-5; the D call in the table, TRBD1, was not verified against the DNA. The CDR3 sequence runs 12 residues, both termini included. Germline V lookup: CDR1 ENHRY, CDR2 SYGVKD. CDR3 sequence: CAISESISDPLI.

This clonotype came up a few times. The J gene is TRBJ1-3, the V gene TRBV6-1, with 8 bases aligning to TRBD1. The trim removed 6 bases at V and 2 bases at J, leaving 3 bases unmatched. The germline CDR1 and CDR2 sequences are MNHNS and SASEGT. CDR3 length: 14 residues. The CDR3 loop is CASREQGAGNTIYF. DNA of the CDR3: TGTGCCAGCAGAGAACAGGGGGCTGGAAACACCATATATTTT.

This chain links TRBV12-3 or TRBV12-4 with TRBJ1-1; TRBD1 is a possible D gene (5 bases). CDR3 length: 14 residues. Deletions cut 6 bases from V and 0 bases from J, with 11 bases between. The CDR3 is CASRGASMNTEAFF. The CDR3, as DNA: TGTGCCAGCAGAGGGGCCAGCATGAACACTGAAGCTTTCTTT.

This rearrangement joins TRBV3-1 to TRBJ2-2; no reliable D call. The germline V gene has CDR1 LGHDT and CDR2 YNNKEL (reference sequence). This CDR3 has 15 residues. V lost 1 base and J lost 0, with 6 bases in between. This CDR3 is CASSQGDSNTGELFF. CDR3 in DNA: TGTGCCAGCAGCCAAGGTGATTCGAACACCGGGGAGCTGTTTTTT.

The chain uses TRBV27 and TRBJ2-1; 9 nucleotides agree with TRBD2. The trim removed 6 bases at V and 5 bases at J, leaving 8 bases unmatched. Germline V gene lookup returns CDR1 MNHEY and CDR2 SMNVEV (reference sequence). This CDR3 contains 15 residues. CDR3 nucleotides: TGTGCCAGCAGCGTTAGCGGGAGCGCCGACAATGAGCAGTTCTTC. This gives the protein CASSVSGSADNEQFF.

This clonotype showed up just a few times. This chain uses TRBV30 with TRBJ2-2; unclear D gene. Germline CDR1 GTSNPN, CDR2 SVGIG (reference sequence). This CDR3 is built from 14 residues. The V gene lost 0 bases and the J gene lost 0 bases, with 5 bases spanning the gap. CDR3 loop: CAWSVGTNTGELFF. CDR3 coding DNA: TGTGCCTGGAGTGTGGGCACGAACACCGGGGAGCTGTTTTTT.

The chain is built from TRBV6-1 and TRBJ2-7; 10 bases are a match to TRBD2. The CDR3 has 16 residues. With 5 bases clipped from V and 2 bases from J, the junction kept 9 bases outside the gene matches. CDR1 is MNHNS, CDR2 SASEGT, per germline. The CDR3 nucleotides are TGTGCCAGCAGTCGAGGGCTAGCGGGAGCTACCTACGAGCAGTACTTC. Translated, it gives CASSRGLAGATYEQYF.

This chain links TRBV6-1 with TRBJ1-1; 8 bases line up with TRBD1. This CDR3 contains 15 residues. CDR1 is MNHNS, CDR2 SASEGT, per germline. Trimming took 7 bases from V and 3 from J; bases not matched to a gene: 10. DNA of the CDR3: TGTGCCAGCATACCCGGGACAGGATCGGACACTGAAGCTTTCTTT. It is translated as CASIPGTGSDTEAFF.

This clonotype has just a few counts. The rearrangement links TRBV20-1 to TRBJ1-6; 8 bases agree with TRBD1. CDR1 is DFQATT and CDR2 is SNEGSKA in the germline V gene (reference sequence). The V gene end was trimmed by 0 bases and the J gene end by 0 bases; junction bases not matched to a gene: 7. The CDR3 spans 18 residues. This CDR3 is CSARDPGQESSYNSPLHF. DNA for the CDR3: TGCAGTGCTAGAGACCCGGGACAGGAGAGCTCCTATAATTCACCCCTCCACTTT.

This clonotype appeared a few times. The gene calls are TRBV6-1 and TRBJ1-5; tentative D call: TRBD1 (6 bases). V shed 3 bases and J shed 2 bases, with 8 bases lying between them. This CDR3 is 14 amino acids long. Per the germline V gene, CDR1 is MNHNS and CDR2 is SASEGT. The CDR3 DNA is TGTGCCAGCAGTGACAGGGGCGGCAATCAGCCCCAGCATTTT. It is translated as CASSDRGGNQPQHF.

The rearrangement joins TRBV29-1 to TRBJ1-3; no clear D. V was cut by 4 bases and J by 4 bases, with 8 bases left in between. This CDR3 has 12 amino acids. Germline assignment: CDR1 SQVTM and CDR2 ANQGSEA. DNA of the CDR3: TGCAGCGTTGTGGGTAACGGAAACACCATATATTTT. The encoded protein is CSVVGNGNTIYF. The complete variable domain, with remaining parts taken from reference TRBV29-1 and TRBJ1-3, reads SAVISQKPSRDICQRGTSLTIQCQVDSQVTMMFWYRQQPGQSLTLIATANQGSEATYESGFVIDKFPISRPNLTFSTLTVSNMSPEDSSIYLCSVVGNGNTIYFGEGSWLTVV.

This clonotype has only a few counts. The chain recombines TRBV7-2 with TRBJ2-1, with D perhaps matching TRBD1 or TRBD2 (5 bases each). The CDR3 consists of 15 residues. CDR1 is SGHTA, CDR2 FQGNSA, per germline. V was pared by 2 bases and J by 6 bases, with 14 bases between. The CDR3 DNA sequence: TGTGCCAGCAGCTTATTGATCGCAGGGAGCAATGAGCAGTTCTTC. Its protein product is CASSLLIAGSNEQFF.

This clonotype was counted between two and nine times. The V and J genes are TRBV7-2 and TRBJ2-5; 9 nucleotides agree with TRBD2. Trimming cost V 2 bases and J 2 bases; bases outside gene matches: 6. The germline gives CDR1 SGHTA, CDR2 FQGNSA. The CDR3 covers 16 residues. CDR3 sequence reads: CASSLSPSGVQETQYF. The CDR3 DNA reads TGTGCCAGCAGCTTATCCCCTAGCGGGGTACAAGAGACCCAGTACTTC.